One sample yielded the 18 T cell receptor beta chains listed below, sequenced in a study of T cell changes during pregnancy in multiple sclerosis (dated by TCRdb to the late 2010s). The protocol used for the library was the immunoSEQ multiplex PCR assay. TCRdb took over this immuneACCESS table, retaining in-frame rearrangements with V and J assigned. Such tables are incomplete; in checked studies, under half of the missing clones stem from an unresolved V gene, and the remainder is unexplained. Counted in this sample were around 80,000 clones; approximately 92% of them appeared once. Of the sample, approximately 2.4% falls within the top ten clones. The material sequenced was peripheral blood, taken before pregnancy. These TCRs come from a female donor with multiple sclerosis, enrolled in a pregnancy study.

CDR3 DNA: TGCGCCAGCAGACATATGACTAGCGTTAATGAGCAGTTCTTC. Translated, it gives CASRHMTSVNEQFF. V and J are TRBV5-1 and TRBJ2-1; 8 positions match TRBD2. This CDR3 has 14 amino acids. J gave up 7 bases and V 5 bases, and 8 bases lay outside the gene matches. Germline V gives CDR1 SGHRS, CDR2 YFSETQ.

The rearrangement joins TRBV19 to TRBJ1-1; 7 bases agree with TRBD1. J gave up 2 bases and V 8 bases, and 8 bases lay outside the gene matches. The CDR3 contains 14 residues. From germline, CDR1 is LNHDA and CDR2 SQIVND (reference sequence). CDR3: CASGTRDSNTEAFF. The DNA for the CDR3 is TGTGCCAGTGGTACTCGGGACAGCAACACTGAAGCTTTCTTT.

The rearrangement joins TRBV29-1 to TRBJ1-2; 7 bases are a match to TRBD1. Germline V lookup: CDR1 SQVTM, CDR2 ANQGSEA. The CDR3 covers 15 residues. After removal of 6 bases from V and 6 bases from J, the junction contained 16 bases not matched to a gene. The CDR3 loop reads CSVIRGQSRRDGYTF. As DNA, the CDR3 is TGCAGCGTCATAAGGGGACAGTCTCGGCGCGATGGCTACACCTTC.

V gene TRBV19 combines with J gene TRBJ2-6; the D is unclear. CDR3 size: 16 residues. The V end was cut by 8 bases, the J end by 2 bases, with 16 bases between. The germline gives CDR1 LNHDA, CDR2 SQIVND (reference sequence). The CDR3 DNA follows: TGTGCCAGTGTCCCTTCGAGCGTAACTGGGGCCAACGTCCTGACTTTC. Protein: CASVPSSVTGANVLTF.

V usage is TRBV4-2 and J usage is TRBJ2-7; D perhaps matches TRBD2 (6 bases). V lost 4 bases to trimming and J lost 2 bases, with 12 bases between them. The CDR3 covers 14 residues. The germline V gene encodes CDR1 LGHNA and CDR2 YNFKEQ. DNA for the CDR3: TGTGCCAGCAGCCCCGACGGAGGGGCCTACGAGCAGTACTTC. The encoded protein is CASSPDGGAYEQYF.

This sequence joins TRBV15 and TRBJ1-5, with TRBD1 identical over 8 bases. The CDR3 runs 17 residues. Looked up from germline, CDR1 is LNHNV and CDR2 is YYDKDF (reference sequence). V lost 0 bases, J lost 6 bases, and 10 bases stayed unmatched. CDR3 sequence reads: CATSRDSQDRGGQPQHF. The CDR3 bases are TGTGCCACCAGCAGAGATAGCCAAGACAGGGGCGGTCAGCCCCAGCATTTT.

The chain joins TRBV7-2 to TRBJ2-1; 11 bases match TRBD2. Trimming took 1 base from V and 1 from J; bases not matched to a gene: 6. Germline V lookup: CDR1 SGHTA, CDR2 FQGNSA. The CDR3 has 18 residues. CDR3 amino acids: CASSLEASGRLSYNEQFF. The DNA of the CDR3 is TGTGCCAGCAGCTTAGAGGCTAGCGGGAGGCTGTCCTACAATGAGCAGTTCTTC.

The chain links TRBV7-6 to TRBJ2-6; 9 bases are shared with TRBD1. The V gene end was trimmed by 5 bases and the J gene end by 3 bases; junction bases not matched to a gene: 8. This CDR3 is 17 amino acids long. Germline V gene sequence: CDR1 SGHVS, CDR2 FNYEAQ. The chain's CDR3 is CASSQLYRGRGANVLTF. The CDR3 nucleotides are TGTGCCAGCAGCCAGTTATACAGGGGGCGTGGGGCCAACGTCCTGACTTTC.

This clone was observed a single time. J is TRBJ2-2 and V is TRBV19, with D hard to call. This CDR3 region has 16 residues. Trimming stripped 5 bases from V and 0 bases from J, with 13 bases between. CDR1 LNHDA and CDR2 SQIVND come from the germline V gene (reference sequence). CDR3 sequence: CASSSGWKANTGELFF. The DNA of the CDR3 is TGTGCCAGTAGTTCAGGTTGGAAGGCGAACACCGGGGAGCTGTTTTTT.

The chain combines TRBV9 with TRBJ2-7; 7 bases are a match to TRBD2. V dropped 0 bases and J dropped 0; count of bases not matched to a gene: 3. This CDR3 has 15 amino acids. CDR1 is SGDLS, CDR2 YYNGEE, per germline. The CDR3 nucleotides are TGTGCCAGCAGCGTAGGGGGGGGAAACTCCTACGAGCAGTACTTC. Protein product: CASSVGGGNSYEQYF.

This clone occurred once. The J gene is TRBJ1-1, the V gene TRBV6-6; 9 bases line up with TRBD1. The CDR3 has 14 amino acids. With V trimmed by 6 bases and J by 3 bases, 5 bases remained unmatched. CDR1 is MNHNY, CDR2 SVGAGI, per germline (reference sequence). The CDR3 is CASSRDRADTEAFF. CDR3 coding DNA: TGTGCCAGCAGCCGGGACAGGGCTGACACTGAAGCTTTCTTT.

This sequence joins TRBV19 and TRBJ2-2; a possible D gene is TRBD1 (6 bases). The CDR3 has 15 residues. Germline V gene lookup returns CDR1 LNHDA and CDR2 SQIVND (reference sequence). The V gene lost 3 bases and the J gene lost 7 bases, with 15 bases spanning the gap. The CDR3 spells CASSIPTGIGGELFF. CDR3 DNA: TGTGCCAGTAGTATCCCGACAGGAATCGGCGGGGAGCTGTTTTTT.

The chain has TRBV2 and TRBJ2-7; 12 bases agree with TRBD2. The trim removed 6 bases at V and 6 bases at J, leaving 3 bases unmatched. Germline CDR1 is SNHLY and CDR2 is FYNNEI. The CDR3 is 13 residues long. The CDR3 DNA reads as TGTGCCAGCAGGGAGACTAGCGGGAGCGAGCAGTACTTC. Its protein product is CASRETSGSEQYF.

The genes are TRBV27 and TRBJ2-7, with TRBD1 matching 8 bases. Germline trimming cut 2 bases from V and 3 bases from J; bases unmatched to any gene: 6. The CDR3 loop spans 15 amino acids. Germline V gene data show CDR1 as MNHEY and CDR2 as SMNVEV (reference sequence). CDR3 residues: CASSLRGQVFYEQYF. CDR3 sequence (DNA): TGTGCCAGCAGTTTACGGGGACAGGTGTTCTACGAGCAGTACTTC.

The chain joins TRBV18 to TRBJ2-1; 7 nucleotides align to TRBD1. With 6 bases clipped from V and 2 bases from J, the junction kept 7 bases outside the gene matches. Germline V gives CDR1 KGHSH, CDR2 LQKENI. The length of the CDR3 is 15 residues. Written as DNA, the CDR3 is TGTGCCAGCTCTGACCGACAGGGCGCCTACAATGAGCAGTTCTTC. This encodes CASSDRQGAYNEQFF.

The chain links TRBV19 to TRBJ2-3, with D possibly being TRBD2 (5 bases). Germline lookup yields CDR1 LNHDA and CDR2 SQIVND (reference sequence). The V end lost 3 bases, the J end lost 1 base, and 14 bases lay between the germline ends. The CDR3 extends over 16 amino acids. The CDR3: CASSMLVPGGTDTQYF. CDR3 bases: TGTGCCAGTAGTATGCTGGTGCCCGGGGGCACAGATACGCAGTATTTT.

The chain employs TRBV19 and TRBJ2-4; possibly TRBD2 for D (5 bases). The CDR3 is 15 residues long. CDR1 is LNHDA and CDR2 is SQIVND in the germline V gene (reference sequence). Trimming removed 5 bases from V and 4 bases from J, with 15 bases in between. The DNA of the CDR3 is TGTGCCAGTAGTCCCTCTTGGGGAGAAAAAAACATTCAGTACTTC. Its protein is CASSPSWGEKNIQYF. The full variable domain, in which reference TRBV19 and TRBJ2-4 provide the parts outside the CDR3, is DGGITQSPKYLFRKEGQNVTLSCEQNLNHDAMYWYRQDPGQGLRLIYYSQIVNDFQKGDIAEGYSVSREKKESFPLTVTSAQKNPTAFYLCASSPSWGEKNIQYFGAGTRLSVL.

The gene calls are TRBV11-1 and TRBJ1-1; D gene unclear. The V and J ends lost 2 bases and 2 bases respectively, with 3 bases between them. This CDR3 is built from 12 residues. The germline V gene encodes CDR1 SGHAT and CDR2 FQDESV (reference sequence). The CDR3 region is CASSLSNTEAFF. For the CDR3, the DNA is TGTGCCAGCAGCTTAAGCAACACTGAAGCTTTCTTT.